This T cell receptor (beta chain) was recorded in a study of T cell changes during pregnancy in multiple sclerosis. Sequencing was performed with immunoSEQ multiplex PCR; in TCRdb, only in-frame clones are kept and a portion is missing. The sample has tens of thousands of clones; roughly 90% are singletons. The CDR3 covers 14 residues. V trimming: 4 bases; J trimming: 4 bases; junction bases outside the gene matches: 1. The V gene's germline CDR1 is WNHNN and CDR2 SYGVQD (reference sequence). The rearrangement uses TRBV10-1 and TRBJ2-3; 11 bases are shared with TRBD1. The starting material was peripheral blood, obtained after pregnancy. The TCR was taken from a female donor in good health, enrolled as a control in a pregnancy study. This chain's CDR3 is CASSAGQGADTQYF. CDR3 DNA: TGCGCCAGCAGTGCGGGACAGGGGGCAGATACGCAGTATTTT.